The 26 T cell receptor beta chains below all came from one sample that was sequenced in a study of metastatic and nonmetastatic thyroid tumors. Thyroid surgery was performed in patients who had received no treatment beforehand. TCRdb ran MiXCR on the PCR reads. In the table there are 14,000 or so clones, 20% to 25% of which are singletons. What was sequenced was blood. The receptors come from a female donor with papillary thyroid cancer or a benign thyroid nodule (not recorded which). Some clones in this sample may be carry-over from other donors' samples.

This clone was seen at least ten times. CDR3 region: CASSRGRSYEQYF. In nucleotides, the CDR3 is TGTGCCAGCAGCCGGGGACGGTCCTACGAGCAGTACTTC. This chain uses TRBV14 with TRBJ2-7; D is perhaps TRBD1 or TRBD2 (5 bases each). The CDR3 extends over 13 amino acids. V lost 4 bases and J 1 base, leaving 8 bases between the germline ends. Germline CDR1 and CDR2: SGHDN and FVKESK.

This clone was counted a few times. The chain carries TRBV6-1 and TRBJ2-3; TRBD1 matches 7 bases. The CDR3 is 15 amino acids. Germline loops: CDR1 MNHNS, CDR2 SASEGT. V was pared by 6 bases and J by 0 bases, with 6 bases of the junction left unmatched. CDR3 region: CASSRDRVSTDTQYF. CDR3 coding DNA: TGTGCCAGCAGCCGCGACAGGGTGAGCACAGATACGCAGTATTTT.

This clone was detected ten times or more. The rearrangement uses TRBV5-4 and TRBJ2-6; TRBD1 aligns across 7 bases. The V gene's germline CDR1 is SGHNT and CDR2 YYREEE (reference sequence). After removal of 3 bases from V and 3 bases from J, the junction contained 3 bases not matched to a gene. This CDR3 has 15 residues. Here the CDR3 reads CASSSDRDGANVLTF. The CDR3 region has the DNA TGTGCCAGCAGCTCTGACAGGGATGGGGCCAACGTCCTGACTTTC.

This clone counts as large (0.1 to 1%). Other nucleotide sequences from this sample produce the same CDR3. The rearrangement joins TRBV6-1 to TRBJ2-2; D call uncertain. The CDR3 loop spans 13 amino acids. Germline V gene lookup returns CDR1 MNHNS and CDR2 SASEGT. V was trimmed by 5 bases and J by 3 bases, leaving 7 bases between them. The CDR3 DNA is TGTGCCAGCAGTCCTCAGGACACCGGGGAGCTGTTTTTT. Amino acids: CASSPQDTGELFF.

This chain uses TRBV11-2 with TRBJ1-2; possible D gene TRBD1, 5 bases. Germline lookup yields CDR1 SGHAT and CDR2 FQNNGV. Trimming left V 4 bases short and J 3 bases short, with 15 bases between. CDR3 size: 15 residues. The CDR3 coding sequence is TGTGCCAGCAGCTCGGAGGGGCGCCTAGACTATGGCTACACCTTC. Its protein product is CASSSEGRLDYGYTF.

By frequency in the sample, this clone is medium-sized (0.01 to 0.1%). The chain carries TRBV6-2 or TRBV6-3 and TRBJ2-7, with 9 bases fitting TRBD1. Germline CDR1 and CDR2: MNHEY and SVGEGT. CDR3 length: 14 residues. Germline trimming cut 5 bases from V and 4 bases from J; bases unmatched to any gene: 6. The chain's CDR3 is CASSAGTGRYEQYF. Written as DNA, the CDR3 is TGTGCCAGCAGTGCCGGGACAGGGCGGTACGAGCAGTACTTC.

The chain employs TRBV4-3 and TRBJ2-2; D not certain. The CDR3 runs to 14 residues. V was shortened by 0 bases and J by 2 bases, with 4 bases between the two germline ends. CDR1 and CDR2 from the germline V gene are LGHNA and YSLEER. The CDR3 bases are TGCGCCAGCAGCCAAGAGGGCAACACCGGGGAGCTGTTTTTT. This encodes CASSQEGNTGELFF.

This clone appeared many times. The chain links TRBV5-1 to TRBJ2-3; 9 bases align to TRBD1. The CDR3 is made up of 16 amino acids. Looked up from germline, CDR1 is SGHRS and CDR2 is YFSETQ. Trimming took 5 bases from V and 0 from J; bases not matched to a gene: 7. The CDR3: CASSITGGVSTDTQYF. CDR3 nucleotides: TGCGCCAGCAGTATTACAGGGGGCGTTAGCACAGATACGCAGTATTTT.

This clone ranks as medium-sized. J is TRBJ2-7 and V is TRBV28; TRBD1 matches at 7 bases. Trimming cost V 8 bases and J 1 base; bases outside gene matches: 8. Germline CDR1 reads MDHEN; CDR2 reads SYDVKM. The CDR3 runs 14 residues. For the CDR3, the DNA is TGTGCCAGCGGACAGACGGACAGGTCCTACGAGCAGTACTTC. Its translation: CASGQTDRSYEQYF.

The chain recombines TRBV27 with TRBJ2-1; the match to TRBD2 covers 9 bases. Germline CDR1 reads MNHEY; CDR2 reads SMNVEV (reference sequence). J lost 6 bases, V lost 5 bases, and 14 bases had no gene match. The CDR3 is 17 amino acids. This chain's CDR3 is CASSPSFRGLASNEQFF. CDR3 coding DNA: TGTGCCAGCAGTCCAAGTTTCAGGGGACTAGCAAGCAATGAGCAGTTCTTC.

This clone has at least ten counts. The chain recombines TRBV6-1 with TRBJ2-1; 13 bases are shared with TRBD2. The germline V gene encodes CDR1 MNHNS and CDR2 SASEGT. V shed 1 base and J 0 bases; nucleotides not matched to a gene: 6. This CDR3 contains 19 residues. CDR3 in amino acids: CASSEEGLAGIPSYNEQFF. The CDR3 nucleotides are TGTGCCAGCAGTGAAGAGGGACTAGCGGGAATCCCCTCCTACAATGAGCAGTTCTTC.

This clone was counted many times. A read error is possible here, since a much larger clone lies one base away. The gene calls are TRBV10-1 and TRBJ1-1, with D hard to call. The CDR3 length is 17 residues. From germline, CDR1 is WNHNN and CDR2 SYGVQD (reference sequence). The ends were cut back, 3 bases at V and 1 base at J, with 18 bases in the middle. For the CDR3, the DNA is TGCGCCAGCAGTGATAAGGCAGCCCTTATGGGGAACACTGAAGCTTTCTTT. Its translation: CASSDKAALMGNTEAFF.

This chain connects TRBV2 to TRBJ1-1; D not resolved. The ends were cut back, 3 bases at V and 1 base at J, with 12 bases in the middle. The CDR3 runs to 15 residues. The germline gives CDR1 SNHLY, CDR2 FYNNEI. The DNA for the CDR3 is TGTGCCAGCAGTGAGGGATTGGGCGGGAACACTGAAGCTTTCTTT. As protein: CASSEGLGGNTEAFF. Full variable domain (missing parts from reference TRBV2 and TRBJ1-1): EPEVTQTPSHQVTQMGQEVILRCVPISNHLYFYWYRQILGQKVEFLVSFYNNEISEKSEIFDDQFSVERPDGSNFTLKIRSTKLEDSAMYFCASSEGLGGNTEAFFGQGTRLTVV.

This clone was observed many times. The rearrangement uses TRBV11-2 and TRBJ1-1; D remains ambiguous. The V gene lost 5 bases and the J gene lost 4 bases, with 20 bases spanning the gap. In germline, CDR1 is SGHAT, CDR2 FQNNGV. The CDR3 contains 16 residues. DNA for the CDR3: TGTGCCAGCAGCCCCGGGTTTGAGCGGGGTAGCACTGAAGCTTTCTTT. Translated, it gives CASSPGFERGSTEAFF. Variable domain in full (rest from reference TRBV11-2 and TRBJ1-1): EAGVAQSPRYKIIEKRQSVAFWCNPISGHATLYWYQQILGQGPKLLIQFQNNGVVDDSQLPKDRFSAERLKGVDSTLKIQPAKLEDSAVYLCASSPGFERGSTEAFFGQGTRLTVV.

This clone is labeled medium-sized. The chain has TRBV6-5 and TRBJ1-2; no firm D call. Deletions cut 2 bases from V and 5 bases from J, with 9 bases between. Germline V lookup: CDR1 MNHEY, CDR2 SVGAGI. This CDR3 is built from 13 residues. CDR3 nucleotide sequence: TGTGCCAGCAGTTACGTCGCGACATATGGCTACACCTTC. This gives the protein CASSYVATYGYTF.

The chain recombines TRBV4-1 with TRBJ1-4, with no clear D. The V end was cut by 1 base, the J end by 0 bases, with 6 bases between. The germline gives CDR1 MGHRA, CDR2 YSYEKL. This CDR3 region has 15 residues. The DNA of the CDR3 is TGCGCCAGCAGCCAAGTGGCATCAACTAATGAAAAACTGTTTTTT. This gives the protein CASSQVASTNEKLFF.

The chain uses TRBV7-9 and TRBJ2-1; D not resolved. Germline V gene data show CDR1 as SEHNR and CDR2 as FQNEAQ (reference sequence). V was pared by 9 bases and J by 6 bases, with 12 bases between. The CDR3 extends over 12 amino acids. CDR3 coding DNA: TGTGCCAGAAGCCCCATAGGCAATGAGCAGTTCTTC. As protein: CARSPIGNEQFF.

The chain recombines TRBV10-1 with TRBJ2-7; possibly TRBD2 for D (6 bases). Trimming stripped 7 bases from V and 3 bases from J, with 19 bases between. The germline gives CDR1 WNHNN, CDR2 SYGVQD (reference sequence). The CDR3 is made up of 15 amino acids. The CDR3 coding sequence is TGCGCCAGCATCTCCTGTGGGGGACTGAACTACGAGCAGTACTTC. This translates into CASISCGGLNYEQYF.

The sample holds many counts of this clone. The chain uses TRBV29-1 and TRBJ1-1, with 12 bases lining up with TRBD1. Germline trimming cut 7 bases from V and 6 bases from J; bases unmatched to any gene: 9. Germline CDR1 SQVTM, CDR2 ANQGSEA. This CDR3 is 14 amino acids long. CDR3 region: CSASGGQGAPEAFF. As DNA, the CDR3 is TGCAGCGCCTCTGGGGGACAGGGGGCCCCTGAAGCTTTCTTT.

This clone was recorded a few times. The rearrangement uses TRBV27 and TRBJ2-2; TRBD1 agrees at 7 bases. The CDR3 runs 14 residues. The J segment lost 4 bases and the V segment lost 2 bases, leaving 1 base of the junction unmatched. CDR1 and CDR2 from the germline V gene are MNHEY and SMNVEV (reference sequence). CDR3 loop: CASSLDRATGELFF. CDR3 coding DNA: TGTGCCAGCAGTTTAGACAGGGCCACCGGGGAGCTGTTTTTT.

The rearrangement joins TRBV5-4 to TRBJ2-7, with D possibly TRBD1 on 6 matching bases. The length of the CDR3 is 15 residues. V lost 3 bases and J lost 5, with 18 bases in between. The V gene's germline CDR1 is SGHNT and CDR2 YYREEE (reference sequence). For the CDR3, the DNA is TGTGCCAGCAGCTCCAAGAATTCCAGGGGTAACGAGCAGTACTTC. The encoded protein is CASSSKNSRGNEQYF. Full variable domain (remainder filled in from reference TRBV5-4 and TRBJ2-7): ETGVTQSPTHLIKTRGQQVTLRCSSQSGHNTVSWYQQALGQGPQFIFQYYREEENGRGNFPPRFSGLQFPNYSSELNVNALELDDSALYLCASSSKNSRGNEQYFGPGTRLTVT.

The chain joins TRBV28 to TRBJ1-3; D is unclear. This CDR3 has 11 amino acids. The germline V gene encodes CDR1 MDHEN and CDR2 SYDVKM. The V end lost 10 bases, the J end lost 7 bases, and 11 bases lay between the germline ends. CDR3 protein: CANSWVNTIYF. CDR3 DNA sequence: TGTGCCAACAGCTGGGTTAACACCATATATTTT.

This clone is labeled medium-sized. The chain is built from TRBV6-2 or TRBV6-3 and TRBJ2-1; 8 bases line up with TRBD2. Germline CDR1 MNHEY, CDR2 SVGEGT. J was trimmed by 5 bases and V by 2 bases; bases with no gene match: 14. The CDR3 is 18 residues long. CDR3 nucleotide sequence: TGTGCCAGCAGTTACCTATTGCTTGCCGGGACTAGTAACAATGAGCAGTTCTTC. Translating it yields CASSYLLLAGTSNNEQFF.

The chain joins TRBV24-1 to TRBJ1-2, with D unresolved. V lost 10 bases and J 7 bases, leaving 9 bases between the germline ends. Germline V CDR1 and CDR2: KGHDR, SFDVKD. This CDR3 contains 10 residues. In DNA form, the CDR3 reads TGTGCCACGCTCGTGTTTGGCTACACCTTC. This encodes CATLVFGYTF.

V usage is TRBV7-2 and J usage is TRBJ1-2; D remains unclear. CDR3 length: 13 amino acids. The germline V and J ends were trimmed by 4 bases and 8 bases, with 14 bases remaining between them. The V gene's germline CDR1 is SGHTA and CDR2 FQGNSA. The CDR3 DNA reads TGTGCCAGCAGCTCCACTAGCGGGGTGGGCTACACCTTC. It translates to CASSSTSGVGYTF.

In this sample, this clone is medium-sized (0.01 to 0.1%). This chain connects TRBV15 to TRBJ1-2, with 8 nucleotides matching TRBD1. The ends lost 3 bases at V and 4 bases at J; junction bases unmatched: 4. Germline CDR1 LNHNV, CDR2 YYDKDF (reference sequence). This CDR3 is built from 14 residues. For the CDR3, the DNA is TGTGCCACCAGCAGGGGACAGGAGGGCTATGGCTACACCTTC. Translation: CATSRGQEGYGYTF.